A selection of T cell receptor beta chains follows, all from one sample in a study of metastatic and nonmetastatic thyroid tumors. TCRdb re-called the PCR reads through MiXCR. The sample shows 50,000 to 70,000 clones, roughly 4.1% of them seen only once. The sample consisted of blood. The receptors come from a female donor with papillary thyroid cancer or a benign thyroid nodule (not recorded which). Some clones in this sample may be carry-over from other donors' samples. Both conserved end residues are part of each CDR3. The D gene is left open where the match is weak. The listing skips clone size in some rows; elsewhere it reads once, few, many or a size class.

V	size	D	J	CDR3	DNA
TRBV5-1	many	TRBD2	TRBJ2-1	CASSSGLAATHEQFF	TGCGCCAGCAGCTCGGGACTAGCGGCGACTCATGAGCAGTTCTTC
TRBV15	many	.	TRBJ2-2	CATSRDLEVRELFF	TGTGCCACCAGCAGAGATCTTGAGGTCAGGGAGCTGTTTTTT
TRBV3-1	many	.	TRBJ2-2	CASSQDFQRANTGELFF	TGTGCCAGCAGCCAAGATTTTCAGCGGGCGAACACCGGGGAGCTGTTTTTT
TRBV20-1	many	.	TRBJ2-1	CSARGRTDNEQFF	TGCAGTGCTAGAGGAAGGACGGACAATGAGCAGTTCTTC
TRBV12-3/TRBV12-4	many	.	TRBJ1-5	CASSSGGPQHF	TGTGCCAGCAGTTCAGGAGGGCCCCAGCATTTT
TRBV20-1	many	.	TRBJ2-1	CSARVTSSYNEQFF	TGCAGTGCTAGAGTTACTAGTTCCTACAATGAGCAGTTCTTC
TRBV18	once	.	TRBJ1-1	CASSPGLSGTEAFF	TGTGCCAGCTCGCCAGGGTTATCAGGCACTGAAGCTTTCTTT
TRBV6-1	many	.	TRBJ1-6	CASSYRADSPLHF	TGTGCCAGCAGTTACAGGGCGGATTCACCCCTCCACTTT
TRBV9	many	.	TRBJ2-7	CASSAQPGLGYEQYF	TGTGCCAGCAGCGCCCAGCCGGGGCTTGGCTACGAGCAGTACTTC
TRBV9	.	.	TRBJ2-3	CASSVSFGAHLFTDTQYF	TGTGCCAGCAGCGTAAGTTTCGGGGCACACCTATTCACAGATACGCAGTATTTT
TRBV6-1	.	.	TRBJ2-1	CASLRQTYNEQFF	TGTGCCAGCTTAAGACAGACTTACAATGAGCAGTTCTTC
TRBV6-1	.	TRBD2	TRBJ2-3	CASYGLAGVPSTDTQYF	TGTGCCAGCTATGGACTAGCGGGAGTTCCTAGCACAGATACGCAGTATTTT
TRBV5-4	many	TRBD1	TRBJ2-7	CASSPGQGALASYEQYF	TGTGCCAGCAGCCCCGGACAGGGGGCTTTAGCTTCCTACGAGCAGTACTTC
TRBV11-2	many	.	TRBJ2-5	CASSRGLAPGGETQYF	TGTGCCAGCAGCCGGGGTCTAGCCCCAGGCGGAGAGACCCAGTACTTC
TRBV9	.	.	TRBJ2-7	CASSVGLGNEQYF	TGTGCCAGCAGCGTGGGCCTAGGGAACGAGCAGTACTTC
TRBV7-9	many	.	TRBJ1-1	CASRRTGRPEAFF	TGTGCCAGCAGGCGAACAGGGCGCCCAGAAGCTTTCTTT
TRBV6-5	.	.	TRBJ1-1	CASSYSMGTEAFF	TGTGCCAGCAGTTACTCGATGGGGACTGAAGCTTTCTTT
TRBV3-1	.	TRBD2	TRBJ2-7	CASSHSPLTSGPHYDQYF	TGTGCCAGCAGCCACAGTCCCCTCACTAGCGGGCCCCACTACGATCAGTACTTC
TRBV20-1	many	TRBD1	TRBJ2-1	CSARDRDRLYNEQFF	TGCAGTGCTAGAGACCGGGACAGACTCTACAATGAGCAGTTCTTC
TRBV28	many	.	TRBJ2-3	CASSLWGEGTDTQYF	TGTGCCAGCAGTTTGTGGGGAGAGGGCACAGATACGCAGTATTTT
TRBV27	medium-sized	.	TRBJ1-2	CASSPTPGIYGYTF	TGTGCCAGCAGTCCGACCCCAGGGATCTATGGCTACACCTTC
TRBV2	many	.	TRBJ1-2	CASSEGRSYGYTF	TGTGCCAGCAGTGAAGGACGTAGCTATGGCTACACCTTC
TRBV20-1	few	TRBD1	TRBJ2-5	CSARDVKGAFRETQYF	TGCAGTGCTAGAGATGTGAAGGGGGCTTTCCGAGAGACCCAGTACTTC
TRBV11-2	many	.	TRBJ2-7	CASSRQEGLYEQYF	TGTGCCAGCAGCCGACAGGAGGGCCTCTACGAGCAGTACTTC
TRBV11-2	.	TRBD2	TRBJ2-7	CASSSQAGGTSSYEQYF	TGTGCCAGCAGCTCACAGGCGGGAGGGACGAGCTCCTACGAGCAGTACTTC
TRBV11-3	.	.	TRBJ2-7	CASSPRRGAYEQNF	TGTGCCAGCAGCCCTAGACGGGGGGCTTACGAGCAGAACTTC
TRBV6-1	many	.	TRBJ2-5	CASSYRETTGRETQYF	TGTGCCAGCAGTTACCGGGAAACGACAGGTCGGGAGACCCAGTACTTC
TRBV28	many	.	TRBJ1-1	CASSLRGGRAFF	TGTGCCAGCAGCCTTAGGGGGGGGAGGGCTTTCTTT
TRBV29-1	many	TRBD1	TRBJ1-5	CSVTGGPNQPQHF	TGCAGCGTTACAGGGGGCCCCAATCAGCCCCAGCATTTT
TRBV5-6	.	.	TRBJ1-3	CASSLFRHLSGNTIYF	TGTGCCAGCAGCTTGTTTAGGCACTTGTCTGGAAACACCATATATTTT
TRBV27	few	TRBD1	TRBJ2-7	CASSLYSSGTGSYEQYF	TGTGCCAGCAGTTTATATAGTTCCGGGACAGGGTCGTACGAGCAGTACTTC
TRBV5-4	many	.	TRBJ1-5	CASSLGDAQPQHF	TGTGCCAGCAGCTTGGGAGACGCTCAGCCCCAGCATTTT
TRBV12-3/TRBV12-4	few	TRBD1	TRBJ2-7	CASRKDRYSYEQYF	TGTGCCAGCAGAAAGGACAGGTACTCCTACGAGCAGTACTTC
TRBV19	few	.	TRBJ1-2	CASTLGEGGYTF	TGTGCCAGTACCCTCGGGGAGGGTGGCTACACCTTC
TRBV7-9	many	.	TRBJ2-3	CASSVQGYTDTQYF	TGTGCCAGCAGCGTACAGGGATACACAGATACGCAGTATTTT